This T cell receptor (beta chain) was documented in a study of T cells after somatic rescue of genetic block. The CDR3 runs 15 residues. Trimming removed 0 bases at V and 0 bases at J, with 5 bases between. The germline gives CDR1 SGHNT, CDR2 YENEEA. Only in-frame clones appear in the TCRdb table, and some are missing; sequencing was by immunoSEQ multiplex PCR. Of 67,000 or so clones listed, about nine tenths were seen once; the top ten hold 2.8%. The material sequenced was peripheral blood mononuclear cells (PBMCs). The TCR originated in a man aged 30 to 39. V is TRBV11-3 and J is TRBJ2-2; D remains ambiguous. The CDR3 nucleotides are TGTGCCAGCAGCTTAGACACAGCGAACACCGGGGAGCTGTTTTTT. Translating it yields CASSLDTANTGELFF.